This T cell receptor beta chain appears in the sequencing data of a study of T cell responses to AZD1222 COVID-19 vaccine. In regard to this clone: Its antigen remains unknown.

Germline values: CDR1 SGHTA, CDR2 FQGNSA. V dropped 3 bases and J dropped 8 bases, with 13 bases sitting between them. The length of the CDR3 is 13 residues. General study results and limits: Mostly white British, mostly female donors; authors suggested clonal diversity may be underestimated.

The data were produced by immunoSEQ multiplex PCR, yet TCRdb's version contains in-frame clones alone and is incomplete. The sample includes more than 150,000 clones, around 92% of them seen just once. Sequencing used peripheral blood, obtained on day 0 of AZD1222 vaccination. The gene calls are TRBV7-2 and TRBJ1-2; TRBD1 might be the D (6 bases). This TCR came from an adult in good health. The CDR3 DNA reads as TGTGCCAGCAGCTTTCTCCAGGGGCAAGGCTACACCTTC. Translated, it gives CASSFLQGQGYTF.